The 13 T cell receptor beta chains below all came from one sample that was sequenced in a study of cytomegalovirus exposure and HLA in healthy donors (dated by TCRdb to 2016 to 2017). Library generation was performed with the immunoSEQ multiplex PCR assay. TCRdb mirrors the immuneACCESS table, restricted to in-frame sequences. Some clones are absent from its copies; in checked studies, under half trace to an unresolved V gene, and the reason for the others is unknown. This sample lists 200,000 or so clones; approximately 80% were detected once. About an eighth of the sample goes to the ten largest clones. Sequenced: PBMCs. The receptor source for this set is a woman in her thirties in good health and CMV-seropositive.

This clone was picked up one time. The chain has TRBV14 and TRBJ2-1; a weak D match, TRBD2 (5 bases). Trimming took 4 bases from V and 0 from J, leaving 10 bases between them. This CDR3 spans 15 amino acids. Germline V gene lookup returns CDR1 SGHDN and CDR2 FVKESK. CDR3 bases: TGTGCCAGCAGCCGGACTGCTCGCTCCTACAATGAGCAGTTCTTC. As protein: CASSRTARSYNEQFF.

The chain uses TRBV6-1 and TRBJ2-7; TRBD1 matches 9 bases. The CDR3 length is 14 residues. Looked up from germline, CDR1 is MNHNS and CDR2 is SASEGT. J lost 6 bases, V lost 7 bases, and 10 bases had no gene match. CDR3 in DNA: TGTGCCAGCACCTCGACAGGGGGTGTTTTCGAGCAGTACTTC. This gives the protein CASTSTGGVFEQYF.

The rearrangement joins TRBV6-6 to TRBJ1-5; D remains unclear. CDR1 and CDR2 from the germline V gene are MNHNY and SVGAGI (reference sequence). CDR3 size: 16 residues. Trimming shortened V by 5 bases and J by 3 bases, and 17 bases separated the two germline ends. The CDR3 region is CASSQRIDVDNQPQHF. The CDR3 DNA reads TGTGCCAGCAGTCAGAGGATAGACGTAGACAATCAGCCCCAGCATTTT.

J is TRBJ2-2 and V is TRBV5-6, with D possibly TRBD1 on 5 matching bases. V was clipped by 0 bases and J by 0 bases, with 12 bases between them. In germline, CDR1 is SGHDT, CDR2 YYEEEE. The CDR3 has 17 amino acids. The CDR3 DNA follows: TGTGCCAGCAGCTTGGGGACATACATGACGAACACCGGGGAGCTGTTTTTT. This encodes CASSLGTYMTNTGELFF.

The CDR3 DNA is TGTGCCACCAGTATGTTTTCCGAGCAGTACTTC. This gives the protein CATSMFSEQYF. This rearrangement joins TRBV15 to TRBJ2-7, with D unresolved. From germline, CDR1 is LNHNV and CDR2 YYDKDF (reference sequence). CDR3 length: 11 amino acids. Trimming left V 6 bases short and J 6 bases short, with 9 bases between.

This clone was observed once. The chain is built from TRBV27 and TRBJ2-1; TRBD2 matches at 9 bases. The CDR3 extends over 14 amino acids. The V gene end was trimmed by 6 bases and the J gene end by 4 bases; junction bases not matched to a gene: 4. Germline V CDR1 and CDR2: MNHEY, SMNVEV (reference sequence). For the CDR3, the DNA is TGTGCCAGCAGGGCGGGAGGGCCTTACAATGAGCAGTTCTTC. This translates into CASRAGGPYNEQFF.

CDR3 DNA: TGTGCCATCGATAGCGGGAATTACAATGAGCAGTTCTTC. Its protein is CAIDSGNYNEQFF. The J gene is TRBJ2-1, the V gene TRBV28, with 8 bases identical to TRBD2. Germline-derived CDR1 and CDR2 are MDHEN and SYDVKM. After removal of 10 bases from V and 4 bases from J, the junction contained 6 bases not matched to a gene. The CDR3 has 13 amino acids.

The CDR3 DNA sequence: TGTGCCAGTAGTATAATTGTTGGGACTCGAGCCTCCAATGAGCAGTTCTTC. Amino acids: CASSIIVGTRASNEQFF. V gene TRBV19 combines with J gene TRBJ2-1; D might be TRBD2 (6 bases). CDR1 is LNHDA, CDR2 SQIVND, per germline (reference sequence). The V and J ends lost 2 bases and 6 bases respectively, with 20 bases between them. The CDR3 contains 17 residues.

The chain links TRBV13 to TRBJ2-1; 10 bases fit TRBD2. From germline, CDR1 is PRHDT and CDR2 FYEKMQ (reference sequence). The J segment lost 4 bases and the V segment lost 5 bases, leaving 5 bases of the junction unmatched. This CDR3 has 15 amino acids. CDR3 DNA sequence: TGTGCCAGCAGCGACCTAGCGGGAGTGTACAATGAGCAGTTCTTC. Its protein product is CASSDLAGVYNEQFF.

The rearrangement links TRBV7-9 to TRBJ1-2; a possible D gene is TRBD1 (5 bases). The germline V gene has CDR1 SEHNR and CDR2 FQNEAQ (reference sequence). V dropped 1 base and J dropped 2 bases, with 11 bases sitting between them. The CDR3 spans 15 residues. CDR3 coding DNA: TGTGCCAGCAGCTTAGTCGGGGGGACCAACTATGGCTACACCTTC. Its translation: CASSLVGGTNYGYTF.

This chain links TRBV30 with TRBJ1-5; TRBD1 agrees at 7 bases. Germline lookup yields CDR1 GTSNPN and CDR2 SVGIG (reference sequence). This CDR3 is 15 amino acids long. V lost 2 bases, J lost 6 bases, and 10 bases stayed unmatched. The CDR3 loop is CAWSHLEGAGQPQHF. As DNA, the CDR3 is TGTGCCTGGAGTCACCTAGAGGGGGCGGGTCAGCCCCAGCATTTT.

This chain's CDR3 is CASSRNSHSGSPGELFF. CDR3 bases: TGTGCCAGCAGCCGCAACTCCCATTCCGGGAGTCCCGGGGAGCTGTTTTTT. The rearrangement joins TRBV5-4 to TRBJ2-2; TRBD2 is a possible D gene (6 bases). Per the germline V gene, CDR1 is SGHNT and CDR2 is YYREEE (reference sequence). The CDR3 has 17 residues. V lost 4 bases and J lost 6, with 22 bases in between.

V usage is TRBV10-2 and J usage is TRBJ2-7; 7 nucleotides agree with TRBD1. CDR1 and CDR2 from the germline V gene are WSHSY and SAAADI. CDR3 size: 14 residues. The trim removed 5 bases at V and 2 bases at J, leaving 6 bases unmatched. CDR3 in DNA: TGCGCCAGCAGTATCACCGGGACAGCCTACGAGCAGTACTTC. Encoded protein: CASSITGTAYEQYF.